One and the same sample provided the 29 T cell receptor beta chains below, sequenced in a study of blood T cells in healthy people across ages. A second about 6 to 12 cycle PCR used barcoded and J-beta primers. TCRdb passed the 5' RACE reads through MiXCR, listing each CDR3 protein once. The repertoire holds roughly 500,000 distinct CDR3 sequences, approximately 27% seen once, with about a fifth in the top ten. Input material: blood. The receptors derive from a woman in her sixties or seventies in good health.

J is TRBJ1-4 and V is TRBV4-2; TRBD1 agrees at 7 bases. The CDR3 loop spans 16 amino acids. Germline V gene data show CDR1 as LGHNA and CDR2 as YNFKEQ. The J segment lost 7 bases and the V segment lost 0 bases, leaving 8 bases of the junction unmatched. CDR3 residues: CASSQDPGGPGEKLFF. The CDR3 DNA is TGTGCCAGCAGCCAAGATCCAGGGGGGCCGGGTGAAAAACTGTTTTTT.

V gene TRBV5-1 combines with J gene TRBJ2-1; D is possibly TRBD2 (6 bases). The last part of the DNA fits TRBJ2-5 better; the J call may be wrong. The V gene's germline CDR1 is SGHRS and CDR2 YFSETQ. The CDR3 has 14 residues. The CDR3 sequence: CASSLGGIKETQYF. The DNA of the CDR3 is TGCGCCAGCAGCTTAGGAGGGATTAAGGAGACCCAGTACTTC.

This clonotype has just a few counts. The genes are TRBV6-5 and TRBJ2-5; D is possibly TRBD1 (7 bases). V lost 0 bases and J lost 4, with 9 bases in between. Germline CDR1 reads MNHEY; CDR2 reads SVGAGI. CDR3 length: 14 amino acids. CDR3 DNA sequence: TGTGCCAGCAGTTACTCTCAGGGGGGAGAGACCCAGTACTTC. This codes for CASSYSQGGETQYF.

The CDR3 region is CASSTTTGETQYF. CDR3 sequence (DNA): TGTGCCAGCAGCACTACGACAGGAGAGACCCAGTACTTC. The rearrangement joins TRBV7-3 to TRBJ2-5; a weak D match, TRBD1 (6 bases). Between the trimmed V and J ends, which lost 5 bases and 4 bases, there was a span of 11 bases. This CDR3 is 13 amino acids long. Germline CDR1 and CDR2: SGHTA and FQGTGA. The full variable domain, rest sourced from reference TRBV7-3 and TRBJ2-5, is GAGVSQTPSNKVTEKGKYVELRCDPISGHTALYWYRQSLGQGPEFLIYFQGTGAADDSGLPNDRFFAVRPEGSVSTLKIQRTERGDSAVYLCASSTTTGETQYFGPGTRLLVL.

V gene TRBV29-1 combines with J gene TRBJ1-2; no clear D. Looked up from germline, CDR1 is SQVTM and CDR2 is ANQGSEA. The CDR3 contains 11 residues. V was cut by 7 bases and J by 1 base, with 7 bases left in between. In nucleotides, the CDR3 is TGCAGCGGTGCCGTTAACTATGGCTACACCTTC. Its translation is CSGAVNYGYTF.

The chain links TRBV3-1 to TRBJ2-4, with TRBD2 matching 7 bases. The CDR3 is 14 residues long. Germline lookup yields CDR1 LGHDT and CDR2 YNNKEL (reference sequence). After removal of 6 bases from V and 8 bases from J, the junction contained 10 bases not matched to a gene. The CDR3 here is CASSRNGGRDIQYF. The DNA for the CDR3 is TGTGCCAGCAGTCGAAACGGGGGGAGAGACATTCAGTACTTC.

In this sample, this clonotype turned up a few times. The chain recombines TRBV5-1 with TRBJ1-2; D not resolved. V was trimmed by 1 base and J by 3 bases, leaving 10 bases between them. Per the germline V gene, CDR1 is SGHRS and CDR2 is YFSETQ. This CDR3 spans 14 amino acids. In DNA form, the CDR3 reads TGCGCCAGCAGCTTGTCGACGTACGACTATGGCTACACCTTC. It specifies CASSLSTYDYGYTF.

The chain uses TRBV20-1 and TRBJ2-1; D unclear. V was trimmed by 1 base and J by 7 bases, leaving 8 bases between them. Germline-derived CDR1 and CDR2 are DFQATT and SNEGSKA (reference sequence). The CDR3 contains 12 residues. The CDR3 nucleotides read TGCAGTGCTAGAGCACTATGGAATGAGCAGTTCTTC. It specifies CSARALWNEQFF.

The chain recombines TRBV20-1 with TRBJ1-1, with D possibly matching TRBD1 (6 bases). Germline lookup yields CDR1 DFQATT and CDR2 SNEGSKA (reference sequence). With 0 bases removed from V and 9 bases from J, the gap between germline ends came to 14 bases. The CDR3 is 13 residues long. The CDR3 is CSARELMGHKAFF. DNA for the CDR3: TGCAGTGCTAGAGAGTTGATGGGACATAAAGCTTTCTTT.

In this sample, this clonotype turned up a few times. This chain connects TRBV10-3 to TRBJ2-5; D gene unclear. The CDR3 contains 14 residues. The V end was cut by 3 bases, the J end by 5 bases, with 13 bases between. CDR1 is ENHRY and CDR2 is SYGVKD in the germline V gene. The DNA for the CDR3 is TGTGCCATCAGTGACCTAGACACGGGCGAGACCCAGTACTTC. It yields the protein CAISDLDTGETQYF.

This clonotype was seen ten or more times. This chain uses TRBV12-3 or TRBV12-4 with TRBJ1-3; D is unresolved. The CDR3 extends over 13 amino acids. The germline V and J ends were trimmed by 3 bases and 3 bases, with 6 bases remaining between them. This CDR3 is CASSLVGGNTIYF. The CDR3 DNA is TGTGCCAGCAGTTTGGTGGGTGGAAACACCATATATTTT.

This rearrangement joins TRBV5-1 to TRBJ2-1; TRBD2 matches at 11 bases. Germline CDR1 and CDR2: SGHRS and YFSETQ. The CDR3 is 16 residues long. The trim removed 0 bases at V and 7 bases at J, leaving 6 bases unmatched. The chain's CDR3 is CASSLVAGGPQNEQFF. The CDR3 DNA sequence: TGCGCCAGCAGCTTGGTAGCGGGGGGGCCGCAGAATGAGCAGTTCTTC.

This clonotype was seen many times. The chain couples TRBV11-2 to TRBJ2-5; D is undetermined. The CDR3 is made up of 14 amino acids. Germline V gene data show CDR1 as SGHAT and CDR2 as FQNNGV. V gave up 1 base and J gave up 1 base, with 7 bases separating them. CDR3 protein: CASSLAILQETQYF. The CDR3 nucleotides read TGTGCCAGCAGCTTAGCCATCCTCCAAGAGACCCAGTACTTC. Supplemented by reference TRBV11-2 and TRBJ2-5, the full variable domain reads EAGVAQSPRYKIIEKRQSVAFWCNPISGHATLYWYQQILGQGPKLLIQFQNNGVVDDSQLPKDRFSAERLKGVDSTLKIQPAKLEDSAVYLCASSLAILQETQYFGPGTRLLVL.

This clonotype has just a few counts. This chain joins TRBV5-1 and TRBJ2-5; possible D gene TRBD1, 6 bases. CDR3 length: 14 residues. V was shortened by 4 bases and J by 2 bases, with 12 bases between the two germline ends. CDR1 and CDR2 from the germline V gene are SGHRS and YFSETQ. CDR3 protein: CASSIQGLQETQYF. CDR3 DNA: TGCGCCAGCAGCATACAGGGTCTTCAAGAGACCCAGTACTTC.

The V call is TRBV28, the J call TRBJ2-1; 8 bases are a match to TRBD2. The V gene's germline CDR1 is MDHEN and CDR2 SYDVKM. The CDR3 length is 15 residues. The V and J ends lost 8 bases and 4 bases, in that order; junction bases with no gene match: 10. The CDR3 loop is CASWVAGNSYNEQFF. The CDR3 DNA follows: TGTGCCAGCTGGGTAGCGGGGAACTCTTACAATGAGCAGTTCTTC.

This clonotype was counted a few times. The chain combines TRBV28 with TRBJ2-7; TRBD1 matches at 7 bases. With V trimmed by 5 bases and J by 6 bases, 13 bases remained unmatched. The V gene's germline CDR1 is MDHEN and CDR2 SYDVKM. This CDR3 has 15 amino acids. The CDR3 DNA reads TGTGCCAGCAGTACAGCCGGGACAGTGGCTCTCGAGCAGTACTTC. Translated: CASSTAGTVALEQYF.

This clonotype was observed a few times. This chain links TRBV6-2 or TRBV6-3 with TRBJ2-3; D not certain. V was trimmed by 4 bases and J by 1 base, leaving 6 bases between them. Germline V gene lookup returns CDR1 MNHEY and CDR2 SVGEGT. This CDR3 has 13 amino acids. Here the CDR3 DNA reads TGTGCCAGCAGTTGGCAGCGCACAGATACGCAGTATTTT. The encoded protein is CASSWQRTDTQYF.

The chain links TRBV10-3 to TRBJ2-1, with D perhaps TRBD1 (5 bases). Germline V gene sequence: CDR1 ENHRY, CDR2 SYGVKD. Deletions cut 10 bases from V and 5 bases from J, with 9 bases between. The CDR3 loop spans 11 amino acids. The CDR3 sequence: CATQGNNEQFF. The CDR3 region has the DNA TGTGCCACCCAGGGAAACAATGAGCAGTTCTTC.

The chain carries TRBV7-2 and TRBJ2-3; no definite D call. CDR3 length: 14 residues. The V gene lost 5 bases and the J gene lost 0 bases, with 9 bases spanning the gap. Germline CDR1 reads SGHTA; CDR2 reads FQGNSA. The CDR3 here is CASSPQTSTDTQYF. In DNA, the CDR3 is TGTGCCAGCAGCCCCCAGACTAGCACAGATACGCAGTATTTT.

Comment on this clonotype: The junction does not match germline at one end; this may be a read error. The chain has TRBV11-3 and TRBJ2-5; D is unclear. The CDR3 contains 11 residues. CDR1 and CDR2 (germline): SGHNT, YENEEA. This CDR3 reads CASSFGETPYF. The CDR3 bases are TGTGCCAGCAGCTTTGGTGAGACCCCGTACTTC.

V gene TRBV20-1 combines with J gene TRBJ2-5; D gene uncertain. The V end lost 0 bases, the J end lost 1 base, and 9 bases lay between the germline ends. Per germline, CDR1 DFQATT and CDR2 SNEGSKA (reference sequence). The CDR3 extends over 14 amino acids. The CDR3, as DNA: TGCAGTGCTAGAGATTCGGCGAGCCAAGAGACCCAGTACTTC. Protein product: CSARDSASQETQYF.

The table lists this clonotype with a few counts. CDR3 residues: CASSFGALNYEQYF. In DNA, the CDR3 is TGTGCCAGCAGCTTTGGCGCCCTGAACTACGAGCAGTACTTC. This chain joins TRBV7-9 and TRBJ2-7; D is unresolved. Germline CDR1 and CDR2: SEHNR and FQNEAQ (reference sequence). The V end was cut by 3 bases, the J end by 3 bases, with 12 bases between. This CDR3 has 14 residues.

The sample holds a few counts of this clonotype. The chain carries TRBV12-3 or TRBV12-4 and TRBJ1-2, with 8 bases aligning to TRBD1. Losses at the gene ends were 6 bases for V and 8 bases for J; bases not matched to a gene: 8. The CDR3 sequence is 13 residues long. CDR3 nucleotides: TGTGCCAGCAGGACCTCAGGGGGCAAGGGCTACACCTTC. Translating gives CASRTSGGKGYTF.

This clonotype was counted between two and nine times. The genes are TRBV20-1 and TRBJ2-5; tentative D call: TRBD2 (5 bases). Germline V gene lookup returns CDR1 DFQATT and CDR2 SNEGSKA (reference sequence). CDR3 length equals 13 residues. V lost 6 bases and J lost 1, with 12 bases in between. The CDR3 loop is CSAPWGAQETQYF. DNA for the CDR3: TGCAGTGCCCCCTGGGGAGCCCAAGAGACCCAGTACTTC.

This clonotype was seen ten or more times. This chain links TRBV7-9 with TRBJ2-5, with D unclear. The better agreement between TRBJ2-7 and the DNA end casts doubt on the J call. The CDR3 extends over 15 amino acids. The germline CDR1 and CDR2 sequences are SEHNR and FQNEAQ (reference sequence). CDR3 DNA: TGTGCCAGCAGCCTCCCAGGACGGACCATTTACGAGCAGTACTTC. It is translated as CASSLPGRTIYEQYF.

This clonotype was detected a few times. The chain couples TRBV20-1 to TRBJ1-2; D remains ambiguous. Between the trimmed V and J ends, which lost 5 bases and 0 bases, there was a span of 7 bases. The CDR3 runs 12 residues. CDR1 and CDR2 (germline): DFQATT, SNEGSKA (reference sequence). The CDR3 DNA is TGCAGTGCTGGTGAAGCTAACTATGGCTACACCTTC. Encoded protein: CSAGEANYGYTF.

This chain joins TRBV29-1 and TRBJ2-2; tentative D call: TRBD2 (6 bases). CDR1 and CDR2 from the germline V gene are SQVTM and ANQGSEA. The CDR3 is made up of 14 amino acids. V was pared by 6 bases and J by 2 bases, with 13 bases between. The chain's CDR3 is CSVEGTANTGELFF. The CDR3 bases are TGCAGCGTGGAGGGGACGGCCAACACCGGGGAGCTGTTTTTT.

This clonotype came up a few times. The rearrangement uses TRBV6-5 and TRBJ2-7; 7 bases map to TRBD1. The germline V gene encodes CDR1 MNHEY and CDR2 SVGAGI. This CDR3 has 12 amino acids. DNA of the CDR3: TGTGCCAGCAGAGACTACAGGGGATGGCCCTCTGTC. Translation: CASRDYRGWPSV.

The chain is built from TRBV28 and TRBJ2-5; D possibly matches TRBD1 or TRBD2 (5 bases each). Near its end, the DNA agrees better with TRBJ2-7, so the J call may be wrong. Germline CDR1 reads MDHEN; CDR2 reads SYDVKM. CDR3 length equals 15 residues. CDR3 protein: CASSLSPGSPYEQYF. The CDR3 DNA reads TGTGCCAGCAGTTTGTCACCAGGGAGCCCCTACGAGCAGTACTTC.